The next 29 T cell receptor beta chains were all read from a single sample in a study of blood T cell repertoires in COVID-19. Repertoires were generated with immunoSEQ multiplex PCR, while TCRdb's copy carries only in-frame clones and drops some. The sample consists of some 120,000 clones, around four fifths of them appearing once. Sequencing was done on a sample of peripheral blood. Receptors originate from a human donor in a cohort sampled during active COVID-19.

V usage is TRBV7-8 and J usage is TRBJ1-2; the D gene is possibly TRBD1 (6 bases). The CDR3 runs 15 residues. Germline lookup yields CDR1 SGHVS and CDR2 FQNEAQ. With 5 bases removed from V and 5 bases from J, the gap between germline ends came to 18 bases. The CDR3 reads CASSLTDAQGYGYTF. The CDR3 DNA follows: TGTGCCAGCAGCCTTACGGACGCACAGGGATATGGCTACACCTTC.

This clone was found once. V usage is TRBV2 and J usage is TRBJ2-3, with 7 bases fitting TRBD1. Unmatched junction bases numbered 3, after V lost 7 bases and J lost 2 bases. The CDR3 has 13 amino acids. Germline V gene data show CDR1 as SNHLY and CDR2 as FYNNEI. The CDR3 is CASKGQLTDTQYF. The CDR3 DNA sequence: TGTGCCAGCAAGGGACAGCTCACAGATACGCAGTATTTT.

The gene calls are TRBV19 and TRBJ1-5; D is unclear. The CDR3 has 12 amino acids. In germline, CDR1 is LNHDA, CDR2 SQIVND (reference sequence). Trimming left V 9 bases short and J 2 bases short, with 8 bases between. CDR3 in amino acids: CASRKGNQPQHF. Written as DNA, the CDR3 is TGTGCCAGCAGGAAGGGCAATCAGCCCCAGCATTTT. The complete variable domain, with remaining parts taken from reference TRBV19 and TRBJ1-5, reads DGGITQSPKYLFRKEGQNVTLSCEQNLNHDAMYWYRQDPGQGLRLIYYSQIVNDFQKGDIAEGYSVSREKKESFPLTVTSAQKNPTAFYLCASRKGNQPQHFGDGTRLSIL.

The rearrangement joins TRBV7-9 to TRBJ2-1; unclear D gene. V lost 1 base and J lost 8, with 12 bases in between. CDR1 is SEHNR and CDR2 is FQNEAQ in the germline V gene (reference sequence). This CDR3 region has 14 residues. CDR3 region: CASSLVSAGYEQFF. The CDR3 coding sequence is TGTGCCAGCAGCTTAGTCTCGGCCGGGTATGAGCAGTTCTTC. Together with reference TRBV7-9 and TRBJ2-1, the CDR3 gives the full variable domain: DTGVSQNPRHKITKRGQNVTFRCDPISEHNRLYWYRQTLGQGPEFLTYFQNEAQLEKSRLLSDRFSAERPKGSFSTLEIQRTEQGDSAMYLCASSLVSAGYEQFFGPGTRLTVL.

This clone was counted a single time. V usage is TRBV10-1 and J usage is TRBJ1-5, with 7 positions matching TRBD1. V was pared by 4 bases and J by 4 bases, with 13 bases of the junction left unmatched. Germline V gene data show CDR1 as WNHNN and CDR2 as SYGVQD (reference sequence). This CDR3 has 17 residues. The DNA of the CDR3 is TGCGCCAGCAGTGCTAACCGCCCGGAGGGGGCGAATCAGCCCCAGCATTTT. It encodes CASSANRPEGANQPQHF.

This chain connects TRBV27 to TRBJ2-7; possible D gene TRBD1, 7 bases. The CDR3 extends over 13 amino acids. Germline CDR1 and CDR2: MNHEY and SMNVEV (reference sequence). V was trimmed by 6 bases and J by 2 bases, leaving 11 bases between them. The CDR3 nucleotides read TGTGCCAGCAGGCGCGGGACAGCCTACGAGCAGTACTTC. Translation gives CASRRGTAYEQYF.

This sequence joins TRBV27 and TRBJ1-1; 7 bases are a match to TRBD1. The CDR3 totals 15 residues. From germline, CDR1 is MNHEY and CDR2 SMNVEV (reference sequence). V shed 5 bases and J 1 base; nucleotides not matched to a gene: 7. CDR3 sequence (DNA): TGTGCCAGCAGTGCCCTAGGGGGCTGGAACACTGAAGCTTTCTTT. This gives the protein CASSALGGWNTEAFF.

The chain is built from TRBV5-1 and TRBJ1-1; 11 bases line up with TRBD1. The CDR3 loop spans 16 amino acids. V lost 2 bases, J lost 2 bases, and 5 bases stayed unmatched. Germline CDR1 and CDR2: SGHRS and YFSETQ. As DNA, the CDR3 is TGCGCCAGCAGCTTTGATGGACAGGGGGCAAACACTGAAGCTTTCTTT. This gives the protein CASSFDGQGANTEAFF.

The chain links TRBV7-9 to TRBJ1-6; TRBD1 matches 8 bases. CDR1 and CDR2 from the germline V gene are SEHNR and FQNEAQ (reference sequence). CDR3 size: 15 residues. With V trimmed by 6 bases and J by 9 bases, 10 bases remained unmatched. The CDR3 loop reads CASRRGQGSFSPLHF. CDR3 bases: TGTGCCAGCAGAAGAGGACAGGGTAGTTTTTCACCCCTCCACTTT.

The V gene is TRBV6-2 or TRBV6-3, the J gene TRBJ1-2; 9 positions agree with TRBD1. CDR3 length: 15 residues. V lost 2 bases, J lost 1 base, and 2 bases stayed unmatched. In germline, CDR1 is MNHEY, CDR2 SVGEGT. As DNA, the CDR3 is TGTGCCAGCAGTTACCCGGGACAGGGTAACTATGGCTACACCTTC. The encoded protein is CASSYPGQGNYGYTF.

The CDR3 sequence: CASSPGTGRGEKLFF. The CDR3 DNA follows: TGTGCCAGCAGTCCGGGGACAGGGAGAGGTGAAAAACTGTTTTTT. The V call is TRBV25-1, the J call TRBJ1-4; 9 bases are shared with TRBD1. Germline V CDR1 and CDR2: MGHDK, SYGVNS. Unmatched junction bases numbered 8, after V lost 5 bases and J lost 7 bases. The CDR3 spans 15 residues.

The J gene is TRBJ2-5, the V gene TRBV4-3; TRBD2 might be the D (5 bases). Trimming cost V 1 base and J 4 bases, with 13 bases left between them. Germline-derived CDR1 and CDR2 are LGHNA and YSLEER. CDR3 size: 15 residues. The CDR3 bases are TGCGCCAGCAGCCAAGCTTCGAGGGTTGGAGAGACCCAGTACTTC. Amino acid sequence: CASSQASRVGETQYF.

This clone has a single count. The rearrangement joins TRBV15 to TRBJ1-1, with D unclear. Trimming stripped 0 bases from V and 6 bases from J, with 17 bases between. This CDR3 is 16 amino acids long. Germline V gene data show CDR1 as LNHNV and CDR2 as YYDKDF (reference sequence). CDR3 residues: CATSRDPGGRGSEAFF. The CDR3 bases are TGTGCCACCAGCAGAGATCCGGGAGGCCGAGGGTCTGAAGCTTTCTTT.

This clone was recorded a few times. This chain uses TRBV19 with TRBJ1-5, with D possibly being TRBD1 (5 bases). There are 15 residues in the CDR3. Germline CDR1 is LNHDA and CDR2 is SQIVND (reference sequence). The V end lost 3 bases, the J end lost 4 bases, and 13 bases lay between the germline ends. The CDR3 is CASSIPGIGNQPQHF. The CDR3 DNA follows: TGTGCCAGTAGTATTCCAGGGATAGGAAATCAGCCCCAGCATTTT.

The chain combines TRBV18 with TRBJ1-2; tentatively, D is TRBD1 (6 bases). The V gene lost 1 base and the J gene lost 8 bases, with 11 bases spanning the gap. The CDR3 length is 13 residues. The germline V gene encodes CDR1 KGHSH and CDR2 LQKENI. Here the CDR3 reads CASSPRDNGGYTF. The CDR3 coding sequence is TGTGCCAGCTCACCACGGGACAATGGAGGCTACACCTTC.

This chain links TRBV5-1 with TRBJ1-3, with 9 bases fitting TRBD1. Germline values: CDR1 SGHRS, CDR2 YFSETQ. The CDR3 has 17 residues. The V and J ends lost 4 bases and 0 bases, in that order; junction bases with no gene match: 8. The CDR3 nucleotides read TGCGCCAGCAGCAAGGGACAGGGTATTAACTCTGGAAACACCATATATTTT. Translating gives CASSKGQGINSGNTIYF.

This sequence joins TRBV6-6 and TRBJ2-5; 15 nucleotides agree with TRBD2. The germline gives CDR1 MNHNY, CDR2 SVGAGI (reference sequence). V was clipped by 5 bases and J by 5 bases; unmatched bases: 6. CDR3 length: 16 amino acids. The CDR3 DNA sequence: TGTGCCAGCAGTATCCGGACTAGCGGGAGGGGGGAGACCCAGTACTTC. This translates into CASSIRTSGRGETQYF.

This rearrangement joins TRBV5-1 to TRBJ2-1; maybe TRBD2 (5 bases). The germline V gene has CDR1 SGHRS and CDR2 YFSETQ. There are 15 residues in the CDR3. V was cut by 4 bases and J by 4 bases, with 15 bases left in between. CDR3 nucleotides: TGCGCCAGCAGCCTTACTCCGGGGAGATACAATGAGCAGTTCTTC. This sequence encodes CASSLTPGRYNEQFF.

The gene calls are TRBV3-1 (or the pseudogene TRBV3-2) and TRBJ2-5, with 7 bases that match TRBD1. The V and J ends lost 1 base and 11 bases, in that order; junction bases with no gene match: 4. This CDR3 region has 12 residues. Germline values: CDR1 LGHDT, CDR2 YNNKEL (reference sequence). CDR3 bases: TGTGCCAGCAGCCAAGTCCGGGACAGTCAGTACTTC. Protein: CASSQVRDSQYF.

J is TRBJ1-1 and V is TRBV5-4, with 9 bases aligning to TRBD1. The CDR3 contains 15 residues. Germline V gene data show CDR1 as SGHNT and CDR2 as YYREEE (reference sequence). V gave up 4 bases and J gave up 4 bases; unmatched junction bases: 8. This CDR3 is CASSAPGQGVTEAFF. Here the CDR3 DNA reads TGTGCCAGCAGCGCCCCGGGACAGGGAGTCACTGAAGCTTTCTTT. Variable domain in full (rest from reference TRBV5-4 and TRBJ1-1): ETGVTQSPTHLIKTRGQQVTLRCSSQSGHNTVSWYQQALGQGPQFIFQYYREEENGRGNFPPRFSGLQFPNYSSELNVNALELDDSALYLCASSAPGQGVTEAFFGQGTRLTVV.

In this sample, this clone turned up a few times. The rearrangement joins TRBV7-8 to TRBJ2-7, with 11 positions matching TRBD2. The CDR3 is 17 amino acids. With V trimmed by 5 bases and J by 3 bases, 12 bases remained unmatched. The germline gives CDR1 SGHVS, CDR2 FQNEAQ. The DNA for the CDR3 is TGTGCCAGCAGCCCGATCTGGACTAGCGGGTTGGGCTACGAGCAGTACTTC. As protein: CASSPIWTSGLGYEQYF.

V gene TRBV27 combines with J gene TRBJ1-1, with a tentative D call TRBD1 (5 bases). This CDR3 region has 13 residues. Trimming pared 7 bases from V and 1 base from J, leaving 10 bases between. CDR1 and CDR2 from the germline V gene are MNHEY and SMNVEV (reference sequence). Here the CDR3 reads CASKAGPNTEAFF. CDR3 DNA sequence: TGTGCCAGCAAGGCAGGGCCGAACACTGAAGCTTTCTTT.

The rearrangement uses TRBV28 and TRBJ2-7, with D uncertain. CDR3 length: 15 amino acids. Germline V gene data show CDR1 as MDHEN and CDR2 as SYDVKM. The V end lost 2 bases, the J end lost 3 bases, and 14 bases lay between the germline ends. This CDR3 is CASSLVTNSNYEQYF. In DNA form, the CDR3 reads TGTGCCAGCAGTTTAGTCACGAATAGTAACTACGAGCAGTACTTC.

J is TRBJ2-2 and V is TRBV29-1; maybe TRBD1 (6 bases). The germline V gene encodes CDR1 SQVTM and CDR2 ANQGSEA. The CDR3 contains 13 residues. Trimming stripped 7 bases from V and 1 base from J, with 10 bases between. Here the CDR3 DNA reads TGCAGCGGTACGACAGGGAACACCGGGGAGCTGTTTTTT. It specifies CSGTTGNTGELFF.

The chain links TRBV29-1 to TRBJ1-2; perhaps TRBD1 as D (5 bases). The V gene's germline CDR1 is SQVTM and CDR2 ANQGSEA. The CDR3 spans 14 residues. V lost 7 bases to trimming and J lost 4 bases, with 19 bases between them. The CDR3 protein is CSGFRGGRGYGYTF. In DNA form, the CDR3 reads TGCAGCGGATTTCGCGGGGGAAGAGGCTATGGCTACACCTTC.

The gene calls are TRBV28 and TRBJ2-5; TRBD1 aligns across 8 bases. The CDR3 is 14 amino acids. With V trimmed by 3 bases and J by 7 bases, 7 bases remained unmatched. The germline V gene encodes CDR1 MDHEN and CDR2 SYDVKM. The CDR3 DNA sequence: TGTGCCAGCAGTTTTTTGACAGGGGCGCGGACCCAGTACTTC. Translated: CASSFLTGARTQYF.

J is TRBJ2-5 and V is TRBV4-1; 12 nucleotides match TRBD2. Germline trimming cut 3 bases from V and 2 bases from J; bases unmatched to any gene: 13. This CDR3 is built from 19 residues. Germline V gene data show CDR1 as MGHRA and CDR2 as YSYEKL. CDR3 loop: CASSQETSGRTLKQETQYF. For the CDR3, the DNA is TGCGCCAGCAGCCAGGAGACTAGCGGGAGAACACTCAAACAAGAGACCCAGTACTTC.

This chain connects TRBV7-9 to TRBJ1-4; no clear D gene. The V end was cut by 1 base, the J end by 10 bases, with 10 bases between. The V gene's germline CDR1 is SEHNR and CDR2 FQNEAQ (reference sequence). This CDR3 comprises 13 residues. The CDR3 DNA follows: TGTGCCAGCAGCTTAGACAGTAGTTCAAAACTGTTTTTT. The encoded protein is CASSLDSSSKLFF.

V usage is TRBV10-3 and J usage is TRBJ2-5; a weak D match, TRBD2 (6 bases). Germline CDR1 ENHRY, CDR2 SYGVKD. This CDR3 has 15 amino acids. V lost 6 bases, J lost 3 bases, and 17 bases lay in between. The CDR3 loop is CAIRQQAGGKETQYF. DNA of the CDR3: TGTGCCATCAGACAACAGGCCGGGGGAAAAGAGACCCAGTACTTC.